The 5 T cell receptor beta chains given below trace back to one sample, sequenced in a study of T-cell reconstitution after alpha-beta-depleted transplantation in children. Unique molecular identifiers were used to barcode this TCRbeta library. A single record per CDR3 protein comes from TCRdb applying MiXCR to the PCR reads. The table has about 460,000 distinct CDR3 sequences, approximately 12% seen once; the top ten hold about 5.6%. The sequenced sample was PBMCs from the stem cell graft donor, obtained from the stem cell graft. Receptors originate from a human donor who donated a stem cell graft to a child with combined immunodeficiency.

CDR3 sequence: CSARSPNYGYTF. CDR3 bases: TGCAGTGCTAGATCTCCTAACTATGGCTACACCTTC. This chain connects TRBV20-1 to TRBJ1-2; D is ambiguous. V lost 2 bases, J lost 0 bases, and 4 bases lay in between. Germline CDR1 reads DFQATT; CDR2 reads SNEGSKA (reference sequence). The CDR3 length is 12 residues.

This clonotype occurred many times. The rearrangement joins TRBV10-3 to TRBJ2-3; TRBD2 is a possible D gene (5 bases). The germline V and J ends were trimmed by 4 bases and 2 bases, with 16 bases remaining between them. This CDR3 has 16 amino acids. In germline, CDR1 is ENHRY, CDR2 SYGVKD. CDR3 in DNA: TGTGCCATCAGTGGATCGCTAGCTGCCGACACAGATACGCAGTATTTT. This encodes CAISGSLAADTDTQYF.

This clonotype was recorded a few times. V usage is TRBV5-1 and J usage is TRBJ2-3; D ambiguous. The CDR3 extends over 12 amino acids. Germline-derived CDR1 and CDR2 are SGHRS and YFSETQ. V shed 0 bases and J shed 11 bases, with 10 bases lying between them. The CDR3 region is CASSLALGLQYF. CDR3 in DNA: TGCGCCAGCAGCTTGGCCCTGGGCTTGCAGTATTTT.

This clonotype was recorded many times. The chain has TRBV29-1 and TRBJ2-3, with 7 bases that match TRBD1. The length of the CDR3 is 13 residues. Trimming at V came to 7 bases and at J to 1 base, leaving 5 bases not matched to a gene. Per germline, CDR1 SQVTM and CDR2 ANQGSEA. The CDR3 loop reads CSARQGGTDTQYF. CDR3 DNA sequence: TGCAGCGCCCGACAGGGAGGCACAGATACGCAGTATTTT.

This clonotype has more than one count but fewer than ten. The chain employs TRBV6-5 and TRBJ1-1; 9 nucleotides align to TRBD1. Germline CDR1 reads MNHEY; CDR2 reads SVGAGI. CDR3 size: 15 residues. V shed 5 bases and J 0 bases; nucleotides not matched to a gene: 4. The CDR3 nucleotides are TGTGCCAGCAGTACTGGACAGGGGATGAACACTGAAGCTTTCTTT. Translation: CASSTGQGMNTEAFF.